The clone carrying this T cell receptor beta chain was found a few times. Its target is not known. Next came a second PCR, run for roughly 6 to 11 cycles, which used a sample-barcoded 5' primer along with a J-beta primer mix. MiXCR was run by TCRdb on the 5' RACE reads, yielding one entry per CDR3 protein. The sample includes just under 550,000 distinct CDR3 sequences, approximately 25% seen only once; the top ten take around 10%. This entry belongs to a study of blood T cells in healthy people across ages. General observations from the study: Donors of long life had a larger count of naive CD4+ cells and greater diversity than aged donors.

The data also belong to a second study, concerning T cells of mothers and their children. That paper notes: Over 9.5 million reads per mother and roughly 3 million per child were obtained. Slightly higher overlap, not significant, was seen in related mother-child pairs than in unrelated pairs. No clone of persistent microchimeric T cells was detected.

The source material was blood. The TCR comes from a boy aged 5-17 years in good health.

This chain's CDR3 is CASSLDRGPQEQFF. CDR3 DNA sequence: TGTGCCAGCAGCTTAGACAGGGGTCCTCAAGAGCAGTTCTTC. The chain carries TRBV11-1 and TRBJ2-1, with TRBD1 matching over 7 bases. After removal of 1 base from V and 10 bases from J, the junction contained 7 bases not matched to a gene. CDR3 size: 14 residues. Germline CDR1 reads SGHAT; CDR2 reads FQDESV (reference sequence).